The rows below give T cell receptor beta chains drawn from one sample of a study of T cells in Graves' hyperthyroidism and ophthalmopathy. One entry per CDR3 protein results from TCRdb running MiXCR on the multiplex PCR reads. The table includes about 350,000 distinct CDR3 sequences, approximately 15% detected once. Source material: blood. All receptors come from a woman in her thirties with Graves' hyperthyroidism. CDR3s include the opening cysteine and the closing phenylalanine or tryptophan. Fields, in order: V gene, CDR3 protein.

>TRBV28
CASSPSGSPGETQYF
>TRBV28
CASSSGTGITEAFF
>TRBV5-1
CASSPGTNSYEQYF
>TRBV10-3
CAISETSGPKPYEQYF
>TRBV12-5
CASGLGGPNTEAFF
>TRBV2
CASGGEGADTYNEQFF
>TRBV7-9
CASTDYLQETQYF
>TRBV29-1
CSVEGGDFRPYNEQFF
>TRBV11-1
CASSLGKTGPQETQYF
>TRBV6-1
CASSMTGGERETQYF
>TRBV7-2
CASSPARAGRTDTQYF
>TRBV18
CASSLQKPGHDLVNEQFF
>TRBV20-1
CSYEGGSLTDTQYF
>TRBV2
CASSSGLGETQYF
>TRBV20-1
CSARAWTVNQPQHF
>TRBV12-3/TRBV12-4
CASSQPWETAGNTIYF
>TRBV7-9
CASSVGQGVGQPQHF
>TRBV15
CATSSTADYEQYF
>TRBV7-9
CASSLGGHYDEQYF
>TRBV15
CATSRAKGNGANVLTF
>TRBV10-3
CAVGDETGSWPQHF
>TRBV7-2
CASSLPKNHRAGTTYNEQFF
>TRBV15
CATSTDYQETQYF
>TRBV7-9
CASSLRQGAGEQFF
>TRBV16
CASSQSVRAQPQHF
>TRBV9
CASSVVPSGTDTQYF
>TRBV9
CASSVGDATNEKLFF
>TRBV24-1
CATSDGGAGEQFF
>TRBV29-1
CSVGTGIRTGELFF
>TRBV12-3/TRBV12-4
CASSPGTQNTEAFF
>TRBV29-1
CSVGDRVGQPQHF
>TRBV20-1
CSAMRTLTSDEQFF
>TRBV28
CASSLGRALHF
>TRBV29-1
CSVETGTPSYEQYF
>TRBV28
CASSLRIGFGKYSNQPQHF
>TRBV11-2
CASSGPLAGVSNIQYF
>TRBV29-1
CSPTRGTSYNEQFF
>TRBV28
CASSLSAPRRWEHTDTQYF
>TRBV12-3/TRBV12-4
CASSWRRSYEQYF